The TCR beta chain under discussion was sequenced for a study of T-cell reconstitution after alpha-beta-depleted transplantation in children. This CDR3 contains 12 residues. In germline, CDR1 is MDHEN, CDR2 SYDVKM. V lost 8 bases and J lost 6, with 14 bases in between. A library of TCRbeta sequences, prepared with unique molecular identifiers, was generated. One entry per CDR3 protein, called by TCRdb with MiXCR from the PCR reads. The sample includes 200,000 to 250,000 distinct CDR3 sequences, 9.5% to 15% of them seen just once. Sequences were derived from PBMCs from the stem cell graft donor, sampled from the stem cell graft. The source is a human donor who donated a stem cell graft to a child with acute lymphoblastic leukemia. The chain has TRBV28 and TRBJ2-7; unclear D gene. The CDR3 here is CASQAQRSEQYF. CDR3 DNA: TGTGCCAGCCAAGCCCAACGGTCCGAGCAGTACTTC. The variable domain in full, with the rest retrieved from reference TRBV28 and TRBJ2-7, is DVKVTQSSRYLVKRTGEKVFLECVQDMDHENMFWYRQDPGLGLRLIYFSYDVKMKEKGDIPEGYSVSREKKERFSLILESASTNQTSMYLCASQAQRSEQYFGPGTRLTVT.